This T cell receptor (beta chain) derives from a study of T cell responses to AZD1222 COVID-19 vaccine. Concerning this clone: Antigen: not known.

V lost 5 bases and J 1 base, leaving 20 bases between the germline ends. Germline CDR1 and CDR2: SEHNR and FQNEAQ (reference sequence). CDR3 length: 17 amino acids. Here immunoSEQ multiplex PCR was the method, and the copy in TCRdb shows in-frame clones only, minus some. The sample shows tens of thousands of clones, roughly 90% of them seen only once. Study conclusions and caveats: The sample set comprised mostly white British donors with more females, and clonal diversity was possibly underestimated. The number of AZD1222 recipients seropositive at baseline was only five or six. Two doses of AZD1222 preceded a rise in Spike-specific TCR breadth and depth.

This clonotype was obtained from an adult in good health. Sequencing was performed on peripheral blood, taken on day 0 of AZD1222 vaccination. The chain has TRBV7-9 and TRBJ1-2, with D tentatively TRBD1 (6 bases). CDR3 sequence (DNA): TGTGCCAGCAGCGAGGACAGACAGTCGGGGGTTAACTATGGCTACACCTTC. Its protein product is CASSEDRQSGVNYGYTF.